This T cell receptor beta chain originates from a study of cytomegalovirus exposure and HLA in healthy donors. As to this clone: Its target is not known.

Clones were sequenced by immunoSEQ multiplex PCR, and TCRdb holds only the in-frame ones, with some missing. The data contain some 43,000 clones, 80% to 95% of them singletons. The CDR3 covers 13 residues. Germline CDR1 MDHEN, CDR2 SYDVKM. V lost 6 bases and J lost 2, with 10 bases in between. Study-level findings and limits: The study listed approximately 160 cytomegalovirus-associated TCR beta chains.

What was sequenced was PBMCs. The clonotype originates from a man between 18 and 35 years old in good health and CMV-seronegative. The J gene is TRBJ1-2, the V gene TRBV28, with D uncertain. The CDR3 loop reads CASRTTGNYGYTF. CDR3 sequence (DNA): TGTGCCAGCAGAACTACGGGGAACTATGGCTACACCTTC.